This T cell receptor (beta chain) was captured in a study of cytomegalovirus exposure and HLA in healthy donors. Regarding the study as a whole: Over 150 TCR beta chains were listed as cytomegalovirus-associated. The authors later linked a missense DCLRE1C variant to TCR beta V- and J-gene trimming.

The PCR contained 60 Vbeta and 13 Jbeta primers. Clones were sequenced by immunoSEQ multiplex PCR, and TCRdb holds only the in-frame ones, with some missing. The table records about 130,000 clones, around 80% of them present only once. The germline CDR1 and CDR2 sequences are MGHRA and YSYEKL. The CDR3 consists of 16 residues. J gave up 4 bases and V 0 bases, and 6 bases lay outside the gene matches. With regard to this clone: The antigen remains unidentified.

Sampled while nominally healthy, donors likely had unrecorded immune exposures. The rearrangement uses TRBV4-1 and TRBJ2-1; 7 bases are a match to TRBD2. Material: PBMCs. The clonotype comes from a woman in her twenties or thirties in good health and CMV-seronegative. The CDR3 coding sequence is TGCGCCAGCAGCCAAGACAGGGCTAGCGGTTACAATGAGCAGTTCTTC. The encoded protein is CASSQDRASGYNEQFF.